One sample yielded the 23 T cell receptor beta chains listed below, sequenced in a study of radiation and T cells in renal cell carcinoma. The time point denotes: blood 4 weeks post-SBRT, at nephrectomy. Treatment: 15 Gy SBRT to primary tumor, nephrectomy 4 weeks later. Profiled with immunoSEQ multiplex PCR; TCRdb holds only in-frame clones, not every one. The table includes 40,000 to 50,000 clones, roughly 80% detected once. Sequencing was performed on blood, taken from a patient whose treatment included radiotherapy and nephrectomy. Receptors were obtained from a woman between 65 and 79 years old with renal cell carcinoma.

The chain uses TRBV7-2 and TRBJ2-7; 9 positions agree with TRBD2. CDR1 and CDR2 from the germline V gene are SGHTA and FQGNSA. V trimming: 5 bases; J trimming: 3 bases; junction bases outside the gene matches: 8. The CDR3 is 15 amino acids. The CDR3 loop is CASSPGEAGGYEQYF. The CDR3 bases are TGTGCCAGCAGCCCCGGGGAAGCGGGAGGCTACGAGCAGTACTTC.

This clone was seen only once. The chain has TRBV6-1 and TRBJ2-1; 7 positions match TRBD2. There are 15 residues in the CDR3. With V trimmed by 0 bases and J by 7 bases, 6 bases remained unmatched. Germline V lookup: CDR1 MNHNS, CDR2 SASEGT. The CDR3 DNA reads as TGTGCCAGCAGTGAAGCGCCTTGGGGGGGGAATGAGCAGTTCTTC. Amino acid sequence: CASSEAPWGGNEQFF.

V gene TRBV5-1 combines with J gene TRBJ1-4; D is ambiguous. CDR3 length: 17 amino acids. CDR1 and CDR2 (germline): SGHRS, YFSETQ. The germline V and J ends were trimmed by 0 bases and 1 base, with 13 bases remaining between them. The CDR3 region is CASSLEPNRGTNEKLFF. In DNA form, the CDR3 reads TGCGCCAGCAGCTTGGAGCCCAACCGCGGAACTAATGAAAAACTGTTTTTT.

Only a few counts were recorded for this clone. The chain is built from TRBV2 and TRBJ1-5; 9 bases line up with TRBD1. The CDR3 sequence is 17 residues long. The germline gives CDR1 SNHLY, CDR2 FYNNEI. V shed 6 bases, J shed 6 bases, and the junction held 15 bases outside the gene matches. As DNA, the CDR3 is TGTGCCAGCAGCCCGGCAAGGGGACAGGGCGTGCGTCAGCCCCAGCATTTT. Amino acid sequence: CASSPARGQGVRQPQHF.

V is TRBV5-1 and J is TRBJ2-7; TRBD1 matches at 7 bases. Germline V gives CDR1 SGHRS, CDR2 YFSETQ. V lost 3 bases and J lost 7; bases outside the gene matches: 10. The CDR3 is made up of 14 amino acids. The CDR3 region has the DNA TGCGCCAGCAGCTATACAGGGGTTGTAGGGGAGCAGTACTTC. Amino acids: CASSYTGVVGEQYF.

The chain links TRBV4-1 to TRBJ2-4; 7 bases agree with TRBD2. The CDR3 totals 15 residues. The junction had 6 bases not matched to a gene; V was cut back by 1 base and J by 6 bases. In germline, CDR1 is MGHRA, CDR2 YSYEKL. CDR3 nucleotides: TGCGCCAGCAGCCAAGGTGGGCGGGGGTTAAACATTCAGTACTTC. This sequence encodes CASSQGGRGLNIQYF.

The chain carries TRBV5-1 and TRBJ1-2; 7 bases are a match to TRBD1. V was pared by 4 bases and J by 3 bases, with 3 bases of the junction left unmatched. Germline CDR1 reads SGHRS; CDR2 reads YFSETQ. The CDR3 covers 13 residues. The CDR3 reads CASSTTGDYGYTF. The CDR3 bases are TGCGCCAGCAGCACTACAGGGGACTATGGCTACACCTTC.

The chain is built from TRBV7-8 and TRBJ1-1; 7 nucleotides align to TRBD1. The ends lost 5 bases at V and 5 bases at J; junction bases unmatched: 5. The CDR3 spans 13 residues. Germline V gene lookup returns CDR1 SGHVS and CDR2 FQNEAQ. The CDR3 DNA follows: TGTGCCAGCAGCCCCGGACAGGCTACTGAAGCTTTCTTT. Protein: CASSPGQATEAFF.

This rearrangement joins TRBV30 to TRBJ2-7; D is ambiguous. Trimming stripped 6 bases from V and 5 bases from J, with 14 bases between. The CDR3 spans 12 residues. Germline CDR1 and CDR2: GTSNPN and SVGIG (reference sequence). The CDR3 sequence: CACRARRDEQYF. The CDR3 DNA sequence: TGTGCCTGTAGGGCTCGCCGGGACGAGCAGTACTTC.

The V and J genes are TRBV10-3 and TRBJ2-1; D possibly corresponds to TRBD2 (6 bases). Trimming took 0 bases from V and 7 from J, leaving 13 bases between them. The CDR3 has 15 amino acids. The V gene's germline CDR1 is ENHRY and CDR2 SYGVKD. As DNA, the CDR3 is TGTGCCATCAGTGAGTCGGTTGGGGGGAATAATGAGCAGTTCTTC. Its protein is CAISESVGGNNEQFF.

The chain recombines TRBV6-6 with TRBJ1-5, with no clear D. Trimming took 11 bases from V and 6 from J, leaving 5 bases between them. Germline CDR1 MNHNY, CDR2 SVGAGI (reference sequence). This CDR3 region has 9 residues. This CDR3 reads CAAGQPQHF. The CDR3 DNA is TGTGCCGCCGGTCAGCCCCAGCATTTT.

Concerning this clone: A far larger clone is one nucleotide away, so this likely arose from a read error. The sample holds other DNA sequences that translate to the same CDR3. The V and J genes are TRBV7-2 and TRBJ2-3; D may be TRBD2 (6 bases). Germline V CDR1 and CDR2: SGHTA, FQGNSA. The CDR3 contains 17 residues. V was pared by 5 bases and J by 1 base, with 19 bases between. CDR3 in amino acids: CASSQDRLAYRTDTQYF. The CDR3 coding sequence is TGTGCCAGCAGCCAAGATCGGCTAGCGTACCGCACAGATACGCAGTATTTT.

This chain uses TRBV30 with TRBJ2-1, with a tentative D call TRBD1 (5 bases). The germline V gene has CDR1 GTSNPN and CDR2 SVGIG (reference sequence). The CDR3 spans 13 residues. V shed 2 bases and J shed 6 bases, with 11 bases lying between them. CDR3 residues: CAWSLGQTNEQFF. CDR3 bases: TGTGCCTGGAGTCTGGGGCAAACCAATGAGCAGTTCTTC.

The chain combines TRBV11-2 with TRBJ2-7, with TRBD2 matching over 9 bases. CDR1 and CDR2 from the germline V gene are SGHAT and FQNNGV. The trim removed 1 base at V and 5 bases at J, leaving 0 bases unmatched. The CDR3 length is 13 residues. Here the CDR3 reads CASSLVAGDEQYF. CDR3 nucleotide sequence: TGTGCCAGCAGCTTAGTAGCGGGAGACGAGCAGTACTTC. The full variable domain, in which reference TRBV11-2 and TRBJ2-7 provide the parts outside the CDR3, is EAGVAQSPRYKIIEKRQSVAFWCNPISGHATLYWYQQILGQGPKLLIQFQNNGVVDDSQLPKDRFSAERLKGVDSTLKIQPAKLEDSAVYLCASSLVAGDEQYFGPGTRLTVT.

CDR3 loop: CASSPPQAGQGEQFF. The CDR3 nucleotides read TGTGCCAGCTCACCACCCCAGGCGGGGCAGGGGGAGCAGTTCTTC. J is TRBJ2-1 and V is TRBV18; TRBD1 or TRBD2 may be the D gene (6 bases each). This CDR3 has 15 residues. Germline CDR1 is KGHSH and CDR2 is LQKENI. The ends were cut back, 0 bases at V and 10 bases at J, with 16 bases in the middle.

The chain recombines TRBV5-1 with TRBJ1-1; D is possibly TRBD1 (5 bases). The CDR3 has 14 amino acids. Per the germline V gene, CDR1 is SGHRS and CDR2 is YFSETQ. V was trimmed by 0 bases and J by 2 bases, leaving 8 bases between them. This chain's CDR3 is CASSLGRGNTEAFF. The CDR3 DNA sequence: TGCGCCAGCAGCTTGGGGAGGGGAAACACTGAAGCTTTCTTT.

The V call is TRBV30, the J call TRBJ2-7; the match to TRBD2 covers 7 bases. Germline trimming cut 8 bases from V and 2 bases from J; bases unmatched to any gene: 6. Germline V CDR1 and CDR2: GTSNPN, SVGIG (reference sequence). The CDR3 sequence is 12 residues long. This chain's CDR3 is CAGGRGAYEQYF. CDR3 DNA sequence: TGTGCCGGGGGGAGGGGAGCCTACGAGCAGTACTTC.

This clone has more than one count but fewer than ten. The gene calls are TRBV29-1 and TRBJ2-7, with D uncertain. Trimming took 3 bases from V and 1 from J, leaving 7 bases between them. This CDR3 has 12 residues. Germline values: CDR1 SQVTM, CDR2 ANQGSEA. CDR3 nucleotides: TGCAGCGTTGATGACGGTTCCTACGAGCAGTACTTC. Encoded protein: CSVDDGSYEQYF.

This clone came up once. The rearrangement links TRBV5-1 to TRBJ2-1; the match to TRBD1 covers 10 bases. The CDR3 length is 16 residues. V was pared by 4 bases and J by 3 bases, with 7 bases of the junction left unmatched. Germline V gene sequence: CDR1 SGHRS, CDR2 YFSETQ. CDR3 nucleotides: TGCGCCAGCAGCAAAAGCGGGACAGGGGTCTACAATGAGCAGTTCTTC. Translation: CASSKSGTGVYNEQFF.

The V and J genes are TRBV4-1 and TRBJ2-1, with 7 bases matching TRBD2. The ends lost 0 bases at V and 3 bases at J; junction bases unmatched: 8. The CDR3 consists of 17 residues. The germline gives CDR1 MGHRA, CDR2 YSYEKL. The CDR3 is CASSQDPPRENYNEQFF. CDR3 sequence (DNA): TGCGCCAGCAGCCAAGACCCCCCGCGGGAGAACTACAATGAGCAGTTCTTC.

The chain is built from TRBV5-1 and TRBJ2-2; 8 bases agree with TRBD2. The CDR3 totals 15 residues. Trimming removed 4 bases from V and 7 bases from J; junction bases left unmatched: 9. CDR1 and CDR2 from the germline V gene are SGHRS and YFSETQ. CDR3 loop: CASSNRGGPSGELFF. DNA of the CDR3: TGCGCCAGCAGCAATCGGGGGGGCCCCAGCGGGGAGCTGTTTTTT.

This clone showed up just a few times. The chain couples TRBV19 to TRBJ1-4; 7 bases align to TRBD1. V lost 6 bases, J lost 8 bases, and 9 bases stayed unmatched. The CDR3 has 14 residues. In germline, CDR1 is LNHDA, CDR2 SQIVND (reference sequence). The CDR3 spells CASSPTGYEEKLFF. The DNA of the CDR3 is TGTGCCAGTAGCCCGACAGGGTATGAGGAAAAACTGTTTTTT.

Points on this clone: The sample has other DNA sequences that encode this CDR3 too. CDR3 in DNA: TGTGCCAGCAGCGTAGTAGGAGGCCAGGGAGAGACCCAGTACTTC. Translation gives CASSVVGGQGETQYF. The J gene is TRBJ2-5, the V gene TRBV9; the D gene could be TRBD1 or TRBD2 (5 bases each). CDR1 is SGDLS and CDR2 is YYNGEE in the germline V gene. This CDR3 is 15 amino acids long. V lost 0 bases to trimming and J lost 4 bases, with 13 bases between them.